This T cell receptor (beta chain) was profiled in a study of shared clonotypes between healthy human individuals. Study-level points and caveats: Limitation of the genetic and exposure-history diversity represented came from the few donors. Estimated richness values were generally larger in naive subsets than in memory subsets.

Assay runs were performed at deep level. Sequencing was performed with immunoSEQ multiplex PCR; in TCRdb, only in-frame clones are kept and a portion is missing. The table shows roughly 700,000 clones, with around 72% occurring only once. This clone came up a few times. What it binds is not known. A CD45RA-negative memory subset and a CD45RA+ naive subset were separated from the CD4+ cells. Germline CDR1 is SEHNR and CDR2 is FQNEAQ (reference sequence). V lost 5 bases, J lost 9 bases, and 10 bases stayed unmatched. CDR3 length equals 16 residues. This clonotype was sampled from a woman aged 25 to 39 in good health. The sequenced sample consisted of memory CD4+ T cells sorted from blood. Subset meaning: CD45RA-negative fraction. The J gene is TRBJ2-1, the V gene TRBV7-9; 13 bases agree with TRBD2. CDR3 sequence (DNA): TGTGCCAGCAGCCCCCAAGGACTAGCGGGAGATCGTGAGCAGTTCTTC. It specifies CASSPQGLAGDREQFF.